A selection of T cell receptor beta chains follows, all from one sample in a study of CD8+CD57+ T cells in acquired aplastic anemia. MiXCR, applied by TCRdb to the reads, yields one record per CDR3 protein. The sample lists about 40,000 distinct CDR3 sequences, about 60% seen once, with 59% in the top ten. The sample consisted of sorted CD4+, CD8+, or CD8+CD57+ T cells (not recorded which) from PBMCs. All receptors come from a human donor with aplastic anemia. CDR3s include the opening cysteine and the closing phenylalanine or tryptophan. Each record gives: J gene, clone size, D gene, V gene, CDR3 DNA, CDR3 protein. A D gene is named only where the DNA matches it firmly. Clone size is not always given. Where it is, it says once, few, many or a class for expanded clones.

>TRBJ1-2|many|NA|TRBV11-2
TGTGCCAGCAGCTTAGAGGACAGCCCTTTGTATGGCTACACCTTC
CASSLEDSPLYGYTF
>TRBJ1-5|NA|NA|TRBV2
TGTGCCAGCAGGGGGGACGGAACCGATCAGCCCCAGCATTTT
CASRGDGTDQPQHF
>TRBJ1-2|few|NA|TRBV24-1
TGTGCCATCAGTGATAATATGAGGGACGCCTATGGCTACACCTTC
CAISDNMRDAYGYTF
>TRBJ1-2|NA|NA|TRBV6-1
TGTGCCAGCAGACATCCCGGGACATGGGGCTACACCTTC
CASRHPGTWGYTF
>TRBJ2-5|NA|TRBD1|TRBV24-1
TGTGCCACCAGTGATCCGAGACAGGGCGGGGAGACCCAGTACTTC
CATSDPRQGGETQYF
>TRBJ2-5|NA|TRBD2|TRBV10-3
TGTGCCATCAGTGGGGCTAGCGGTCAAGAGACCCAGTACTTC
CAISGASGQETQYF
>TRBJ2-3|once|NA|TRBV25-1
TGTGCCAGCAGTTATACAGCAACAGATACGCAGTATTTT
CASSYTATDTQYF
>TRBJ2-7|NA|NA|TRBV20-1
TGCAGTGCTAGAGATCCGGACATCGCCTACGAGCAGTACTTC
CSARDPDIAYEQYF
>TRBJ2-7|NA|NA|TRBV6-1
TGTGCCAGCAGTCGAACAGGGAGGGACGAGCAGTACTTC
CASSRTGRDEQYF
>TRBJ2-7|NA|NA|TRBV5-6
TGTGCCAGCAGCTTGGCCGGTAATTTCTACGAGCAGTACTTC
CASSLAGNFYEQYF
>TRBJ1-1|once|NA|TRBV2
TGTGCCAGCCTGCAGGACACTGAAGCTTTCTTT
CASLQDTEAFF
>TRBJ1-2|NA|NA|TRBV19
TGTGCCAGTACCACCAAGGGGCGCGATGGCTACACCTTC
CASTTKGRDGYTF
>TRBJ1-1|many|NA|TRBV10-3
TGTGCCACCTTTAGGGGGGGCTTGAACACTGAAGCTTTCTTT
CATFRGGLNTEAFF
>TRBJ2-5|once|TRBD1|TRBV29-1
TGCAGCGTGGGGGACAGGGGCCAGACCCAGTACTTC
CSVGDRGQTQYF
>TRBJ1-1|few|NA|TRBV7-9
TGTGCCAGCAGCCTAGCAGGCACTGAAGCTTTCTTT
CASSLAGTEAFF
>TRBJ2-5|NA|TRBD1|TRBV10-3
TGTGCCATCAGTGAGTTCAGGGGGCAAGAGACCCAGTACTTC
CAISEFRGQETQYF
>TRBJ2-1|NA|NA|TRBV13
TGTGCCAGCACAACCTCCTACAATGAGCAGTTCTTC
CASTTSYNEQFF
>TRBJ2-5|NA|TRBD1|TRBV9
TGTGCCAGCAGCTGGGGGACAGAGGTTCAAGAGACCCAGTACTTC
CASSWGTEVQETQYF
>TRBJ1-2|NA|NA|TRBV15
TGTGCCACCAGCCCGGACTCCTCGAACTATGGCTACACCTTC
CATSPDSSNYGYTF
>TRBJ1-2|NA|NA|TRBV20-1
TGCAGTGCGCAGACGACGGATAACTATGGCTACACCTTC
CSAQTTDNYGYTF
>TRBJ1-2|many|NA|TRBV7-6
TGTGCCAGCAGCTTAGGCGTAGGGCAGGGGTCGAACTATGGCTACACCTTC
CASSLGVGQGSNYGYTF
>TRBJ2-7|few|TRBD2|TRBV3-1
TGTGCCAGCAGCCAAGTCTACCGACTAGCGGGGGCAGGCTCCTACGAGCAGTACTTC
CASSQVYRLAGAGSYEQYF
>TRBJ1-2|NA|TRBD1|TRBV19
TGTGCCAGTAGTTTCCGGACAGGGAGGGACTATGGCTACACCTTC
CASSFRTGRDYGYTF
>TRBJ1-1|NA|NA|TRBV29-1
TGCAGCGTTGCGGCCCGGCTGAACACTGAAGCTTTCTTT
CSVAARLNTEAFF
>TRBJ1-2|NA|NA|TRBV10-3
TGTGCCAGCAATGACGTTATGGGTGGCTACACCTTC
CASNDVMGGYTF
>TRBJ2-5|many|NA|TRBV12-3/TRBV12-4
TGTGCCAGCAGTTTTCAAGGGGTTCGAGAGACCCAGTACTTC
CASSFQGVRETQYF
>TRBJ2-3|NA|NA|TRBV9
TGTGCCAGCAGCGCAGAGGGCACAGATACGCAGTATTTT
CASSAEGTDTQYF
>TRBJ2-7|medium-sized|NA|TRBV24-1
TGTGCCACCAGTGGTACTGATAGCTACGAGCAGTACTTC
CATSGTDSYEQYF
>TRBJ1-1|NA|NA|TRBV25-1
TGTGCCAGCAGTAGGAACACTGAAGCTTTCTTT
CASSRNTEAFF
>TRBJ1-5|NA|TRBD1|TRBV5-1
TGCGCCAGCAGCTTGGGGGACAGGGTAGATCAGCCCCAGCATTTT
CASSLGDRVDQPQHF
>TRBJ1-3|NA|NA|TRBV10-3
TGTGCCATCAGTGGAGGGAATTCTGGAAACACCATATATTTT
CAISGGNSGNTIYF
>TRBJ1-5|NA|NA|TRBV2
TGTGCCAGCAGTGAAGGGGAATCACCCTATCAGCCCCAGCATTTT
CASSEGESPYQPQHF
>TRBJ2-3|NA|NA|TRBV25-1
TGTGCCAGCAGTGAGGTCGGTAGGGGCCCGAGCACAGATACGCAGTATTTT
CASSEVGRGPSTDTQYF
>TRBJ1-1|NA|NA|TRBV13
TGTGCCAGCAGCCAAGAGGGGACTGAAGCTTTCTTT
CASSQEGTEAFF
>TRBJ1-1|NA|NA|TRBV7-2
TGTGCCAGCAGCTTAGTTGAGGTTACTGAAGCTTTCTTT
CASSLVEVTEAFF
>TRBJ1-2|NA|NA|TRBV7-3
TGTGCCAGCAGCTTAAGTGCTAACTATGGCTACACCTTC
CASSLSANYGYTF
>TRBJ2-7|NA|NA|TRBV10-3
TGTGCCATCAGTCCCCCGGGGGGCAGGGGCTACGAGCAGTACTTC
CAISPPGGRGYEQYF
>TRBJ2-7|NA|TRBD2|TRBV28
TGTGCCAGCAGCTCACGGCCGGGACCAGCGGGGGGCAACTCCTACGAGCAGTACTTC
CASSSRPGPAGGNSYEQYF
>TRBJ2-7|NA|TRBD2|TRBV4-1
TGCGCCAGCAGCCAAGAGCGGGGGGGTCCCTCCTACGAGCAGTACTTC
CASSQERGGPSYEQYF
>TRBJ2-7|NA|NA|TRBV7-6
TGTGCCAGCAGCGCGGATTTGGGGTTCGAGCAGTACTTC
CASSADLGFEQYF
>TRBJ1-1|NA|TRBD1|TRBV5-1
TGCGCCAGCAGCCCTACCAACCAGGGACAGAAGGACACTGAAGCTTTCTTT
CASSPTNQGQKDTEAFF
>TRBJ2-2|NA|NA|TRBV24-1
TGTGCCACCAGTGATTTGCCATATTCCGGGGAGCTGTTTTTT
CATSDLPYSGELFF
>TRBJ1-6|medium-sized|NA|TRBV19
TGTGCCAGTAGTCCGGGAAGGGATTCACCCCTCCACTTT
CASSPGRDSPLHF
>TRBJ1-2|NA|NA|TRBV2
TGTGCCAGCACCCCCAGGTTGTCAACATCCGGCTACACCTTC
CASTPRLSTSGYTF
>TRBJ1-4|NA|NA|TRBV10-1
TGCGCCAGAGGAGGGGTAACTAATGAAAAACTGTTTTTT
CARGGVTNEKLFF
>TRBJ1-4|many|NA|TRBV6-1
TGTGCCAGCAGCGTGGGGGCCAGGGAGTATGAAAAACTGTTTTTT
CASSVGAREYEKLFF
>TRBJ2-6|many|NA|TRBV28
TGTGCCAGCAGTTTGTCAGGGAGTAGTTCTGGGGCCAACGTCCTGACTTTC
CASSLSGSSSGANVLTF
>TRBJ2-3|once|TRBD2|TRBV7-7
TGTGCCAGCAGCCCTGAGCTAGCGGGGGGGCGCGATACGCAGTATTTT
CASSPELAGGRDTQYF
>TRBJ2-1|NA|NA|TRBV7-7
TGTGCTAGCAGCACCGGGACGGATAATGAGCAGTTCTTC
CASSTGTDNEQFF
>TRBJ2-2|many|TRBD1|TRBV10-3
TGTGCCATCAGTGAGACAGGGGACACCGGGGAGCTGTTTTTT
CAISETGDTGELFF
>TRBJ1-5|NA|NA|TRBV20-1
TGCAGTGCCCCCACCGGGGGCGGTCAGCCCCAGCATTTT
CSAPTGGGQPQHF
>TRBJ2-5|once|TRBD1|TRBV20-1
TGCAGTGGTAACAGGGGAATCGCAGAGACCCAGTACTTC
CSGNRGIAETQYF
>TRBJ1-4|NA|TRBD1|TRBV9
TGTGCCAGCAGCAAGGACAGGGGTCTTAATGAAAAACTGTTTTTT
CASSKDRGLNEKLFF
>TRBJ2-7|NA|NA|TRBV29-1
TGCAGCGTTGAGGGGACAAACTCCTACGAGCAGTACTTC
CSVEGTNSYEQYF
>TRBJ2-7|many|TRBD1|TRBV10-3
TGTGCCATCAACCCGGGACAGGACATAGACGAGCAGTACTTC
CAINPGQDIDEQYF
>TRBJ2-7|NA|NA|TRBV19
TGTGCCAGTAAGGGGGTGGGCTACGAGCAGTACTTC
CASKGVGYEQYF
>TRBJ2-5|NA|TRBD1|TRBV29-1
TGCAGCGTTGAGGGACAGTTGAAAGAGACCCAGTACTTC
CSVEGQLKETQYF